This T cell receptor beta chain stems from a study of CXCR3-negative and CXCR3-positive naive CD8 T cells. Study overall: Collectively, the libraries yielded some 140 million TRB reads in total, at about 1.5 +/- 0.3 million per library.

Details on this clonotype: Its antigen is currently unknown.

The TRB cDNA libraries were prepared by 5' RACE with UMI labels. TCRdb re-called the 5' RACE reads; one entry per CDR3 protein, DNA not given. This table lists 45,000 to 75,000 distinct CDR3 sequences. Study-wide results and caveats: Memory cells differed in TRBV-TRBJ usage, but naive CXCR3-negative and CXCR3-positive cells had similar usage. CXCR3-positive naive cells had TRB CDR3s that were more hydrophobic than CXCR3-negative naive cells had. Expression of CXCR3 was partially reduced after cryopreservation, and fresh PBMCs were used in most assays.

Germline CDR1 and CDR2: SGHDN and FVKESK. This CDR3 has 14 amino acids. The rearrangement joins TRBV14 to TRBJ2-5. The source of this sequence is a human donor in good health. Some clones in this sample may be carry-over from other donors' samples. The sample was naive CXCR3- CD8+ T cells from blood. As for subset: CD45RO-CCR7+CD27+CD95- naive CD8+ T cells lacking CXCR3 (TNR3-). The chain's CDR3 is CASSQVRPHETQYF.